These 23 T cell receptor beta chains were sequenced from one sample in a study of Tregs in tolerant kidney transplant recipients (dated by TCRdb to about 2019). Libraries were prepared through the immunoSEQ multiplex PCR assay. The clones in this table, taken by TCRdb from immuneACCESS, are in-frame only. Not every clone is retained; where verified, under half of the shortfall comes from an unresolved V gene, and the cause of the rest is unknown. This sample gives roughly 250,000 clones in total; about 80% of them show up just once. The ten largest clones capture 0.55% to 0.65% of the sample. The source material was CD4+ T cells from blood. All receptors come from a human donor in good health.

This clone appeared a single time. This chain links TRBV18 with TRBJ2-3, with 8 bases matching TRBD2. This CDR3 is 16 amino acids long. V trimming: 3 bases; J trimming: 0 bases; junction bases outside the gene matches: 5. From germline, CDR1 is KGHSH and CDR2 LQKENI. The CDR3 DNA follows: TGTGCCAGCTCACCGGCGGGGGGCGGTAGCACAGATACGCAGTATTTT. Protein sequence: CASSPAGGGSTDTQYF.

J is TRBJ2-4 and V is TRBV2, with D unclear. CDR1 SNHLY and CDR2 FYNNEI come from the germline V gene. Trimming pared 6 bases from V and 0 bases from J, leaving 15 bases between. The CDR3 consists of 16 residues. The CDR3, as DNA: TGTGCCAGCAGCTCTACACCTAAAGGAGCCAAAAACATTCAGTACTTC. It encodes CASSSTPKGAKNIQYF. The entire variable domain, with the rest obtained from reference TRBV2 and TRBJ2-4, is as follows: EPEVTQTPSHQVTQMGQEVILRCVPISNHLYFYWYRQILGQKVEFLVSFYNNEISEKSEIFDDQFSVERPDGSNFTLKIRSTKLEDSAMYFCASSSTPKGAKNIQYFGAGTRLSVL.

The chain is built from TRBV19 and TRBJ1-5, with D possibly TRBD1 on 5 matching bases. V shed 7 bases and J shed 9 bases, with 10 bases lying between them. This CDR3 has 11 residues. Germline CDR1 and CDR2: LNHDA and SQIVND (reference sequence). The CDR3 protein is CASTPGGPQHF. CDR3 in DNA: TGTGCCAGTACCCCGGGGGGGCCCCAGCATTTT. The variable domain in full, with the rest retrieved from reference TRBV19 and TRBJ1-5, is DGGITQSPKYLFRKEGQNVTLSCEQNLNHDAMYWYRQDPGQGLRLIYYSQIVNDFQKGDIAEGYSVSREKKESFPLTVTSAQKNPTAFYLCASTPGGPQHFGDGTRLSIL.

The chain uses TRBV11-2 and TRBJ2-7, with 10 bases fitting TRBD1. CDR1 is SGHAT, CDR2 FQNNGV, per germline. Losses at the gene ends were 5 bases for V and 5 bases for J; bases not matched to a gene: 3. This CDR3 comprises 13 residues. The CDR3 loop reads CASSPTGGHEQYF. The CDR3 DNA reads TGTGCCAGCAGCCCGACAGGGGGCCACGAGCAGTACTTC.

The chain couples TRBV29-1 to TRBJ2-3, with a possible D match to TRBD1 (6 bases). CDR1 is SQVTM, CDR2 ANQGSEA, per germline. The CDR3 totals 14 residues. V gave up 4 bases and J gave up 2 bases, with 13 bases separating them. DNA for the CDR3: TGCAGCGTTGGCGGGCAGGGGACCACAGATACGCAGTATTTT. It translates to CSVGGQGTTDTQYF.

The chain combines TRBV6-6 with TRBJ2-3, with unresolved D. Trimming stripped 2 bases from V and 6 bases from J, with 9 bases between. CDR1 MNHNY and CDR2 SVGAGI come from the germline V gene (reference sequence). The CDR3 extends over 13 amino acids. The CDR3 DNA sequence: TGTGCCAGCAGTTACATAAGTTTCGATACGCAGTATTTT. It encodes CASSYISFDTQYF.

J is TRBJ2-7 and V is TRBV11-2, with a tentative D call TRBD1 (6 bases). This CDR3 has 12 amino acids. V was cut by 5 bases and J by 11 bases, with 16 bases left in between. The V gene's germline CDR1 is SGHAT and CDR2 FQNNGV. The CDR3 here is CASSTNRDKKYF. CDR3 sequence (DNA): TGTGCCAGCAGCACAAACCGGGACAAAAAGTACTTC.

The chain joins TRBV6-1 to TRBJ1-5; no clear D gene. V lost 2 bases, J lost 0 bases, and 14 bases lay in between. Germline assignment: CDR1 MNHNS and CDR2 SASEGT. There are 17 residues in the CDR3. The chain's CDR3 is CASSEISGPYSNQPQHF. The CDR3 region has the DNA TGTGCCAGCAGTGAAATCTCAGGACCGTATAGCAATCAGCCCCAGCATTTT.

The CDR3 coding sequence is TGTGCCAGCAGCCTCACAGGGAGCACAGATACGCAGTATTTT. Protein product: CASSLTGSTDTQYF. The chain couples TRBV25-1 to TRBJ2-3; D perhaps matches TRBD1 (6 bases). The CDR3 covers 14 residues. Germline V gives CDR1 MGHDK, CDR2 SYGVNS. V shed 6 bases and J shed 0 bases, with 10 bases lying between them.

This clone was counted between two and nine times. The gene calls are TRBV7-2 and TRBJ2-7, with D possibly being TRBD2 (6 bases). Trimming removed 8 bases from V and 3 bases from J, with 23 bases in between. This CDR3 spans 16 amino acids. The germline gives CDR1 SGHTA, CDR2 FQGNSA. DNA for the CDR3: TGTGCCAGCGGTTTAACTTCTAGCGTAAGACGCTACGAGCAGTACTTC. Translation gives CASGLTSSVRRYEQYF.

The CDR3 sequence: CASSSITGNTGELFF. The CDR3 nucleotides read TGTGCCAGCAGCTCTATAACGGGCAACACCGGGGAGCTGTTTTTT. J is TRBJ2-2 and V is TRBV11-3; the D is unclear. V lost 4 bases and J lost 2, with 11 bases in between. Looked up from germline, CDR1 is SGHNT and CDR2 is YENEEA. CDR3 length equals 15 residues. The whole variable domain, remainder taken from reference TRBV11-3 and TRBJ2-2, is EAGVVQSPRYKIIEKKQPVAFWCNPISGHNTLYWYLQNLGQGPELLIRYENEEAVDDSQLPKDRFSAERLKGVDSTLKIQPAELGDSAVYLCASSSITGNTGELFFGEGSRLTVL.

The genes are TRBV6-1 and TRBJ2-7, with unresolved D. The CDR3 loop spans 15 amino acids. The V gene lost 1 base and the J gene lost 3 bases, with 13 bases spanning the gap. The germline CDR1 and CDR2 sequences are MNHNS and SASEGT. The CDR3 DNA sequence: TGTGCCAGCAGTGAAGGAAGACGTCCGGTCTACGAGCAGTACTTC. Translated, it gives CASSEGRRPVYEQYF.

This clone was seen more than once but under ten times. This chain connects TRBV7-9 to TRBJ2-3; the D gene is possibly TRBD2 (5 bases). The CDR3 runs to 14 residues. From germline, CDR1 is SEHNR and CDR2 FQNEAQ (reference sequence). The V end was cut by 5 bases, the J end by 2 bases, with 11 bases between. In nucleotides, the CDR3 is TGTGCCAGCAGCAGGAGGAGTCACACAGATACGCAGTATTTT. This translates into CASSRRSHTDTQYF.

The chain links TRBV2 to TRBJ1-1; D ambiguous. Trimming removed 0 bases at V and 5 bases at J, with 10 bases between. The CDR3 totals 14 residues. Per the germline V gene, CDR1 is SNHLY and CDR2 is FYNNEI. The CDR3 protein is CASSEAPRRTEAFF. The CDR3 bases are TGTGCCAGCAGTGAAGCTCCGAGAAGAACTGAAGCTTTCTTT.

V is TRBV7-8 and J is TRBJ1-2; D might be TRBD1 (6 bases). This CDR3 region has 12 residues. Trimming cost V 8 bases and J 5 bases, with 12 bases left between them. In germline, CDR1 is SGHVS, CDR2 FQNEAQ. CDR3 protein: CASSGDGYGYTF. The CDR3 DNA reads as TGTGCCAGCTCAGGGGATGGGTATGGCTACACCTTC.

The V and J genes are TRBV7-6 and TRBJ2-7; D remains ambiguous. In germline, CDR1 is SGHVS, CDR2 FNYEAQ. The CDR3 has 13 residues. V shed 5 bases and J shed 6 bases, with 14 bases lying between them. The DNA for the CDR3 is TGTGCCAGCAGCGGCCTTAGGGTGCGCGAGCAGTACTTC. Its translation: CASSGLRVREQYF.

The chain combines TRBV10-2 with TRBJ2-5; D is perhaps TRBD2 (6 bases). The J call is doubtful: the DNA matches TRBJ2-7 better. Germline values: CDR1 WSHSY, CDR2 SAAADI. The CDR3 extends over 13 amino acids. CDR3 in amino acids: CASTSEVSYEQYF. Written as DNA, the CDR3 is TGCGCCAGCACTAGCGAGGTCTCCTACGAGCAGTACTTC.

This clone was picked up a small number of times. J is TRBJ2-1 and V is TRBV5-1; TRBD2 matches at 7 bases. V was pared by 0 bases and J by 4 bases, with 1 base of the junction left unmatched. Germline lookup yields CDR1 SGHRS and CDR2 YFSETQ. CDR3 length: 14 residues. The CDR3 is CASSLEAGYNEQFF. The CDR3 region has the DNA TGCGCCAGCAGCTTGGAAGCGGGGTACAATGAGCAGTTCTTC.

About this clone: The same CDR3 can be traced to other DNA sequences in this sample. The CDR3 here is CASSSLAGSTDTQYF. Here the CDR3 DNA reads TGCGCCAGCAGTTCTCTGGCAGGGAGCACAGATACGCAGTATTTT. The J gene is TRBJ2-3, the V gene TRBV5-1; TRBD1 might be the D (5 bases). This CDR3 spans 15 amino acids. Per germline, CDR1 SGHRS and CDR2 YFSETQ. V gave up 5 bases and J gave up 0 bases, with 13 bases separating them.

A few counts support this clone. V gene TRBV28 combines with J gene TRBJ1-5, with D perhaps TRBD1 (5 bases). Germline CDR1 reads MDHEN; CDR2 reads SYDVKM. The CDR3 spans 15 residues. V lost 2 bases, J lost 3 bases, and 11 bases lay in between. The CDR3 DNA is TGTGCCAGCAGTTTAAAGGGGTCGTACAATCAGCCCCAGCATTTT. This translates into CASSLKGSYNQPQHF.

The rearrangement uses TRBV5-1 and TRBJ2-3; 8 positions match TRBD1. In germline, CDR1 is SGHRS, CDR2 YFSETQ. CDR3 length: 15 amino acids. Trimming removed 4 bases from V and 2 bases from J; junction bases left unmatched: 6. The DNA for the CDR3 is TGCGCCAGCAGCCGCGGACAGGGAAACACAGATACGCAGTATTTT. This translates into CASSRGQGNTDTQYF.

The chain couples TRBV7-9 to TRBJ1-5; a possible D gene is TRBD1 (6 bases). Trimming shortened V by 1 base and J by 7 bases, and 17 bases separated the two germline ends. The CDR3 is 16 residues long. The germline gives CDR1 SEHNR, CDR2 FQNEAQ (reference sequence). DNA of the CDR3: TGTGCCAGCAGCTTAGTTGGCGGCGGGGGGGGCCAGCCCCAGCATTTT. It codes for CASSLVGGGGGQPQHF.

The V gene is TRBV30, the J gene TRBJ1-1; D gene unclear. Germline V gene sequence: CDR1 GTSNPN, CDR2 SVGIG (reference sequence). V was pared by 3 bases and J by 1 base, with 9 bases between. This CDR3 spans 13 amino acids. This CDR3 reads CAWSIEWNTEAFF. The CDR3 region has the DNA TGTGCCTGGAGCATCGAATGGAACACTGAAGCTTTCTTT.